This passage covers 26 T cell receptor beta chains from one sample sequenced in a study of molecular identifiers for immune sequencing clone quantification. TCRdb reprocessed the PCR reads with MiXCR, giving one entry per CDR3 protein. The sample has about half a million distinct CDR3 sequences, 20% to 25% seen once. Material for sequencing was naive CD8+ T cells from blood, with Jurkat cell RNA spiked in. Documented subset: FACS-sorted CD8+CD4-CCR7+CD45RA+ naive T cells. Source of these receptors: a human donor in good health. Some libraries in this study had Jurkat cell RNA spiked in.

On this clonotype itself: Being one base from a much bigger clone, this may be a read error. V is TRBV27 and J is TRBJ2-7; 9 positions agree with TRBD1. Trimming cost V 5 bases and J 7 bases; bases outside gene matches: 6. This CDR3 spans 13 amino acids. Germline V gene data show CDR1 as MNHEY and CDR2 as SMNVEV (reference sequence). The CDR3 nucleotides are TGTGCCAGCAGTGCCGTGACAGGGGGAGAGCAGTACTTC. Translation: CASSAVTGGEQYF.

This clonotype was seen ten or more times. The chain carries TRBV7-9 and TRBJ1-4; TRBD1 matches 7 bases. After removal of 5 bases from V and 0 bases from J, the junction contained 6 bases not matched to a gene. This CDR3 is built from 16 residues. Germline V gene sequence: CDR1 SEHNR, CDR2 FQNEAQ (reference sequence). DNA for the CDR3: TGTGCCAGCAGCCGACGGGACAGTGCAACTAATGAAAAACTGTTTTTT. Its protein product is CASSRRDSATNEKLFF.

In its sample, this clonotype was seen a few times. The chain is built from TRBV5-1 and TRBJ2-7, with a tentative D call TRBD1 (6 bases). The CDR3 totals 15 residues. The germline V gene encodes CDR1 SGHRS and CDR2 YFSETQ. V was clipped by 0 bases and J by 2 bases, with 12 bases between them. The CDR3, as DNA: TGCGCCAGCAGCTTGGCTTACGGGACAACCTACGAGCAGTACTTC. Amino acid sequence: CASSLAYGTTYEQYF.

This clonotype showed up just a few times. The chain joins TRBV20-1 to TRBJ2-5; possibly TRBD2 for D (7 bases). The CDR3 has 17 residues. The germline gives CDR1 DFQATT, CDR2 SNEGSKA (reference sequence). Trimming shortened V by 0 bases and J by 5 bases, and 22 bases separated the two germline ends. CDR3 coding DNA: TGCAGTGCTAGAGATAAAGGGGGGGACCTCACGCCGGAGACCCAGTACTTC. Its protein is CSARDKGGDLTPETQYF.

This clonotype was seen more than once but under ten times. The chain recombines TRBV19 with TRBJ2-7; D is unresolved. CDR1 LNHDA and CDR2 SQIVND come from the germline V gene (reference sequence). With 3 bases removed from V and 2 bases from J, the gap between germline ends came to 8 bases. CDR3 length: 13 residues. The CDR3 bases are TGTGCCAGTAGTATCTCTATTACCTACGAGCAGTACTTC. Translating it yields CASSISITYEQYF. Combining the CDR3 with reference TRBV19 and TRBJ2-7 gives the whole variable domain DGGITQSPKYLFRKEGQNVTLSCEQNLNHDAMYWYRQDPGQGLRLIYYSQIVNDFQKGDIAEGYSVSREKKESFPLTVTSAQKNPTAFYLCASSISITYEQYFGPGTRLTVT.

As concerns this clonotype: This may stem from a read error, because a much larger clone lies one nucleotide away. The chain employs TRBV29-1 and TRBJ1-1; weak D call: TRBD1 (5 bases). Germline assignment: CDR1 SQVTM and CDR2 ANQGSEA. This CDR3 spans 14 amino acids. The CDR3 reads CSVVGDFTNTEALF. The CDR3 region has the DNA TGCAGCGTTGTAGGGGACTTTACTAACACTGAAGCTCTCTTT.

The chain recombines TRBV21-1 with TRBJ1-6; the table gives TRBD1 as D, unverified against the DNA. TRBV21-1 is reported as a pseudogene. The CDR3 is made up of 21 amino acids. The CDR3, as DNA: TGTGCCAGCAGCAAATGTAAACCGGGACAGGGTCCCCGCTCCTATAATTCACCCCTCCACTTT. Translation gives CASSKCKPGQGPRSYNSPLHF.

This clonotype was observed many times. CDR3 loop: CASSQDPATGTPDTQYF. CDR3 DNA: TGCGCCAGCAGCCAAGATCCGGCGACGGGAACCCCAGATACGCAGTATTTT. This chain connects TRBV4-3 to TRBJ2-3, with D tentatively TRBD2 (5 bases). The CDR3 loop spans 17 amino acids. The V gene lost 0 bases and the J gene lost 4 bases, with 17 bases spanning the gap. The germline V gene has CDR1 LGHNA and CDR2 YSLEER.

V is TRBV4-1 and J is TRBJ2-2; possible D gene TRBD2, 6 bases. Deletions cut 1 base from V and 7 bases from J, with 10 bases between. Per the germline V gene, CDR1 is MGHRA and CDR2 is YSYEKL. The CDR3 is made up of 14 amino acids. CDR3 sequence: CASSQGTEGGELFF. Written as DNA, the CDR3 is TGCGCCAGCAGCCAAGGAACGGAGGGCGGGGAGCTGTTTTTT.

Comments on this clonotype: A much larger clone sits a single nucleotide away, making a read error possible. V and J are TRBV30 and TRBJ1-1; D remains ambiguous. The germline CDR1 and CDR2 sequences are GTSNPN and SVGIG (reference sequence). The CDR3 is made up of 14 amino acids. CDR3 sequence (DNA): TGTGCCTGGGAAGAGGGCGGACCGAACGCTGAAGCTTTCTTT. Translating gives CAWEEGGPNAEAFF.

This clonotype was picked up a small number of times. The rearrangement joins TRBV5-6 to TRBJ2-7, with D possibly matching TRBD1 (6 bases). V was cut by 4 bases and J by 7 bases, with 12 bases left in between. CDR1 is SGHDT and CDR2 is YYEEEE in the germline V gene. The CDR3 contains 12 residues. CDR3 sequence reads: CASSLGTREQYF. CDR3 sequence (DNA): TGTGCCAGCAGCCTCGGGACACGGGAGCAGTACTTC.

This clonotype was detected a few times. V is TRBV5-3 and J is TRBJ1-5; D call uncertain. TRBV5-3 qualifies as an ORF whose function is uncertain. V was shortened by 1 base and J by 3 bases, with 11 bases between the two germline ends. This CDR3 has 15 amino acids. As DNA, the CDR3 is TGTGCCAGAAGCTTGAGCGGGCTTATCAATCAGCCCCAGCATTTT. Amino acids: CARSLSGLINQPQHF.

The table lists this clonotype with a few counts. The chain couples TRBV6-5 to TRBJ2-1; the D gene is possibly TRBD2 (5 bases). Germline V CDR1 and CDR2: MNHEY, SVGAGI. Trimming pared 6 bases from V and 10 bases from J, leaving 10 bases between. CDR3 length equals 11 residues. The CDR3 spells CASRESGEQFF. CDR3 DNA sequence: TGTGCCAGCAGAGAAAGCGGAGAGCAGTTCTTC.

The chain recombines TRBV27 with TRBJ2-4, with 7 bases fitting TRBD2. J gave up 2 bases and V 1 base, and 8 bases lay outside the gene matches. Germline V gene data show CDR1 as MNHEY and CDR2 as SMNVEV (reference sequence). The CDR3 is 17 amino acids. The DNA of the CDR3 is TGTGCCAGCAGTTTATTAGTGCCCGGGGGGACCAAAAACATTCAGTACTTC. This translates into CASSLLVPGGTKNIQYF.

This clonotype appeared many times. An end of the junction differs from the germline gene, which may be a read error. The chain has TRBV12-3 or TRBV12-4 and TRBJ1-2; TRBD1 agrees at 7 bases. The CDR3 is 15 residues long. CDR3 in DNA: TGTGCCACCAGTCTCCCCACCGGGACAGACTATGGCTACACCTTC. Its translation: CATSLPTGTDYGYTF.

A word on this clonotype: Possible read error: a much larger clone is one base away. The chain is built from TRBV29-1 and TRBJ2-5; 7 positions match TRBD1. V was pared by 7 bases and J by 2 bases, with 10 bases of the junction left unmatched. This CDR3 comprises 14 residues. In germline, CDR1 is SQVTM, CDR2 ANQGSEA. DNA of the CDR3: TGCAGCGGTACACGACAGGGTAAACAAGAGACCCAGTACTTC. Its translation is CSGTRQGKQETQYF.

This clonotype was seen a single time. This may be a read error, as it is one base from a much larger clone. For the CDR3, the DNA is TGTGCCAGCAGTCCGGTCAATATCAGGGATATAGATACGCAGTATTTT. Translation: CASSPVNIRDIDTQYF. The rearrangement links TRBV27 to TRBJ2-3; possible D gene TRBD1, 5 bases. There are 16 residues in the CDR3. V shed 5 bases and J shed 5 bases, with 20 bases lying between them. Germline-derived CDR1 and CDR2 are MNHEY and SMNVEV (reference sequence).

Concerning this clonotype: This likely comes from a read error, as the CDR3 has no conserved phenylalanine or tryptophan at its end. The chain links TRBV6-2 or TRBV6-3 to TRBJ1-5; D uncertain. The CDR3 runs 14 residues. Trimming shortened V by 2 bases and J by 6 bases, and 11 bases separated the two germline ends. Germline lookup yields CDR1 MNHEY and CDR2 SVGEGT. The CDR3 is CASSYGYSGQPQHL. The CDR3 DNA follows: TGTGCCAGCAGTTACGGCTATTCGGGTCAGCCCCAGCATCTT.

The V and J genes are TRBV3-1 and TRBJ1-2; 7 bases map to TRBD1. Looked up from germline, CDR1 is LGHDT and CDR2 is YNNKEL (reference sequence). V gave up 0 bases and J gave up 2 bases; unmatched junction bases: 3. This CDR3 is built from 15 residues. The CDR3 protein is CASSQESTGNYGYTF. In DNA form, the CDR3 reads TGTGCCAGCAGCCAAGAATCGACAGGGAACTATGGCTACACCTTC.

The V and J genes are TRBV4-1 and TRBJ1-4; possible D gene TRBD1, 6 bases. V dropped 0 bases and J dropped 4 bases, with 12 bases sitting between them. CDR1 is MGHRA and CDR2 is YSYEKL in the germline V gene. The CDR3 is 16 residues long. The CDR3 loop reads CASSQDQGFGNEKLFF. CDR3 coding DNA: TGCGCCAGCAGCCAAGATCAGGGGTTCGGTAATGAAAAACTGTTTTTT.

This clonotype was detected only a few times. The chain has TRBV27 and TRBJ1-5, with D unresolved. The CDR3 length is 15 residues. Per the germline V gene, CDR1 is MNHEY and CDR2 is SMNVEV (reference sequence). V lost 4 bases and J 9 bases, leaving 19 bases between the germline ends. CDR3 loop: CASSSYLDPERPQHF. The CDR3 DNA reads TGTGCCAGCAGTTCCTACCTCGACCCAGAGAGGCCCCAGCATTTT.

In its sample, this clonotype was seen once. This clone may be a read error of a much larger clone one base away. This chain links TRBV11-2 with TRBJ2-1, with a weak D call TRBD2 (6 bases). Deletions cut 8 bases from V and 8 bases from J, with 16 bases between. The CDR3 contains 13 residues. The germline V gene has CDR1 SGHAT and CDR2 FQNNGV. The chain's CDR3 is CASGSTPGDEQFF. The CDR3 nucleotides are TGTGCCAGCGGCTCCACCCCGGGGGATGAGCAGTTCTTC.

This clonotype came up many times. The chain uses TRBV28 and TRBJ1-1; the D gene is possibly TRBD1 (5 bases). V was clipped by 11 bases and J by 1 base, with 14 bases between them. CDR3 length: 13 amino acids. The germline V gene has CDR1 MDHEN and CDR2 SYDVKM. The CDR3: CAVSGIRNTEAFF. For the CDR3, the DNA is TGTGCCGTCTCAGGGATTCGGAACACTGAAGCTTTCTTT. The full variable domain, in which reference TRBV28 and TRBJ1-1 provide the parts outside the CDR3, is DVKVTQSSRYLVKRTGEKVFLECVQDMDHENMFWYRQDPGLGLRLIYFSYDVKMKEKGDIPEGYSVSREKKERFSLILESASTNQTSMYLCAVSGIRNTEAFFGQGTRLTVV.

This clonotype was counted at least ten times. The chain combines TRBV7-3 with TRBJ2-7; 9 bases match TRBD2. The CDR3 has 16 residues. The germline gives CDR1 SGHTA, CDR2 FQGTGA. Trimming at V came to 5 bases and at J to 3 bases, leaving 11 bases not matched to a gene. CDR3 residues: CASSPNLLREGYEQYF. The CDR3 coding sequence is TGTGCCAGCAGCCCTAACCTTTTGCGGGAGGGCTACGAGCAGTACTTC.

There are a few counts of this clonotype. The J gene is TRBJ1-1, the V gene TRBV2, with unresolved D. The CDR3 covers 14 residues. Germline V gene data show CDR1 as SNHLY and CDR2 as FYNNEI. The CDR3 sequence: CAIPVESMNTEAFF. The DNA for the CDR3 is TGTGCGATCCCAGTGGAAAGCATGAACACTGAAGCTTTCTTT.

This clonotype was counted at least ten times. The rearrangement uses TRBV5-1 and TRBJ2-7, with D possibly being TRBD2 (5 bases). Germline values: CDR1 SGHRS, CDR2 YFSETQ. Trimming shortened V by 4 bases and J by 1 base, and 24 bases separated the two germline ends. The CDR3 spans 18 residues. CDR3 residues: CASSPQIPDGPGSYEQYF. The CDR3 region has the DNA TGCGCCAGCAGCCCACAAATTCCGGACGGTCCGGGGTCCTACGAGCAGTACTTC.